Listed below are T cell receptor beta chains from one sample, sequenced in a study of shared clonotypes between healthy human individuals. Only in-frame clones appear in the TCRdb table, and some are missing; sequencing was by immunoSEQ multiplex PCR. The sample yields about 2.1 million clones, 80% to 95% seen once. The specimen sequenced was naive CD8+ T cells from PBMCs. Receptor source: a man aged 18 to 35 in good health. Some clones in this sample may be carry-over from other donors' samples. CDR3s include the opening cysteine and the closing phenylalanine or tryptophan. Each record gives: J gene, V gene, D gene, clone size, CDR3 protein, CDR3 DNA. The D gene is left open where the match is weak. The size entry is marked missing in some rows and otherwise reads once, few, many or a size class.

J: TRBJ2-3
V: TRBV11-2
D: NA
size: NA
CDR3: CASSVGPARRMGYTQYF
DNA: TGTGCCAGCAGCGTAGGCCCTGCCCGAAGGATGGGTTATACGCAGTATTTT

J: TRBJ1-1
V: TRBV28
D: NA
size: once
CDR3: CASSLHRENTEAFF
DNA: TGTGCCAGCAGTTTGCACCGGGAGAACACTGAAGCTTTCTTT

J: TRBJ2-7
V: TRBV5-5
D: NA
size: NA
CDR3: CASGLWRSDDEQYF
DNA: TGTGCCAGCGGATTATGGCGGTCGGATGACGAGCAGTACTTC

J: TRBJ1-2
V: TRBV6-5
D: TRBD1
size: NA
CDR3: CASSYSEGAYGYTF
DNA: TGTGCCAGCAGTTACTCGGAGGGGGCTTACGGCTACACCTTC

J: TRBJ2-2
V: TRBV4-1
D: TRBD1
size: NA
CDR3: CASSHYRGETGELFF
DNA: TGCGCCAGCAGCCATTACAGGGGAGAGACCGGGGAGCTGTTTTTT

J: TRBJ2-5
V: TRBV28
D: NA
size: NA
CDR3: CASSLAAIGYQETQYF
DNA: TGTGCCAGCAGTTTAGCCGCTATAGGGTACCAAGAGACCCAGTACTTC

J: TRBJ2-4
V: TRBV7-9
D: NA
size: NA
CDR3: CASSSLGLKNIQYF
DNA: TGTGCCAGCAGCTCATTGGGCCTGAAAAACATTCAGTACTTC

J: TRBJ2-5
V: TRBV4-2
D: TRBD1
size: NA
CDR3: CASSQSQGDQETQYF
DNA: TGTGCCAGCAGCCAAAGCCAGGGGGACCAAGAGACCCAGTACTTC

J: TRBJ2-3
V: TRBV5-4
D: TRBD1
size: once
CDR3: CASSLNTGTGLTDTQYF
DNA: TGTGCCAGCAGCTTAAACACCGGGACAGGTCTCACAGATACGCAGTATTTT

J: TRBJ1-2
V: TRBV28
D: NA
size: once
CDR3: CASHGSGRSGYGYTF
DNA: TGTGCCAGCCACGGATCAGGGCGGTCAGGCTATGGCTACACCTTC

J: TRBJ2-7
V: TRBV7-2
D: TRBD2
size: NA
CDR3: CASSWTSGPSYEQYF
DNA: TGTGCCAGCAGCTGGACTAGCGGTCCCTCCTACGAGCAGTACTTC

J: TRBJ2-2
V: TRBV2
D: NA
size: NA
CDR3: CASSDMGTQLHTGELFF
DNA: TGTGCCAGCAGTGACATGGGGACACAACTTCACACCGGGGAGCTGTTTTTT

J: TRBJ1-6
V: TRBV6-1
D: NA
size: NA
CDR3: CASTGRGSPFPLHF
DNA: TGTGCCAGCACCGGGAGGGGCAGCCCATTTCCCCTCCACTTT

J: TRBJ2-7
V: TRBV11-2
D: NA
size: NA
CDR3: CASSLALAYEQYF
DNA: TGTGCCAGCAGCTTAGCGCTGGCCTACGAGCAGTACTTC

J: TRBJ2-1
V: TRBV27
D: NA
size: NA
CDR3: CASSLLGSYISYNEQFF
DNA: TGTGCCAGCAGTTTATTAGGCAGCTACATATCCTACAATGAGCAGTTCTTC

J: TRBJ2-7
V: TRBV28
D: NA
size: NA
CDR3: CASSRVSYEQYF
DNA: TGTGCCAGCTCCAGGGTCAGCTACGAGCAGTACTTC

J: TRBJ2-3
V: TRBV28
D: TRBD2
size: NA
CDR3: CASSLLAGVSTDTQYF
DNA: TGTGCCAGCAGCCTACTAGCGGGAGTAAGCACAGATACGCAGTATTTT

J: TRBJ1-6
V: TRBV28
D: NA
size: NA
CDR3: CASRPHLNPPRPLHF
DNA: TGTGCCAGCAGACCTCACTTGAATCCCCCACGCCCCCTCCACTTT

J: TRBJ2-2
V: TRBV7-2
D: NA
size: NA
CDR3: CASRMVGGELFF
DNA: TGTGCCAGCAGGATGGTGGGCGGGGAGCTGTTTTTT

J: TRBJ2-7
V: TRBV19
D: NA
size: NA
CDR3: CASSYGQGSSEQYF
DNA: TGTGCCAGTAGTTATGGGCAGGGCTCTTCTGAGCAGTACTTC

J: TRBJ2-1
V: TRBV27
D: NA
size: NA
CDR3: CASSPQGGPYNEQFF
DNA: TGTGCCAGCAGTCCGCAGGGGGGTCCCTACAATGAGCAGTTCTTC

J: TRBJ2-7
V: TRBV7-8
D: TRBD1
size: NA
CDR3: CASSLGGQGTYEQYF
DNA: TGTGCCAGCAGCTTAGGGGGACAGGGAACCTACGAGCAGTACTTC

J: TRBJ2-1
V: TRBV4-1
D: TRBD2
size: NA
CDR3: CASSQDLAGGEGDEQFF
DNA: TGCGCCAGCAGCCAGGATTTAGCGGGAGGGGAGGGGGATGAGCAGTTCTTC

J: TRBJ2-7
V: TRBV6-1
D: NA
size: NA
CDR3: CASSEFRREYEQYF
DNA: TGTGCCAGCAGTGAATTTAGGAGAGAATACGAGCAGTACTTC

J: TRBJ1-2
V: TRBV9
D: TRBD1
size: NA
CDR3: CASSGIRDRGLYGYTF
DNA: TGTGCCAGCAGCGGTATCCGGGACAGGGGGCTCTATGGCTACACCTTC

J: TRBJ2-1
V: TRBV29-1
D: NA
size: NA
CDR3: CSVGIYNEQFF
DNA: TGCAGCGTGGGAATCTACAATGAGCAGTTCTTC

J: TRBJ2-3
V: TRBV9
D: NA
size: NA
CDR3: CASSVVGSVQAGDTQYF
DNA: TGTGCCAGCAGCGTAGTGGGGTCTGTACAGGCTGGGGATACGCAGTATTTT

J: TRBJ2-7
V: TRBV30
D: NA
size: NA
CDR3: CAWSRTYSYEQYF
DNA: TGTGCCTGGAGCAGGACCTACTCCTACGAGCAGTACTTC

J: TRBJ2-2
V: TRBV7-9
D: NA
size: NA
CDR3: CASSHQPWEAVTGELFF
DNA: TGTGCCAGCAGCCACCAGCCTTGGGAGGCGGTCACCGGGGAGCTGTTTTTT

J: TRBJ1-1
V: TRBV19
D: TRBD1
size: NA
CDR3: CASSEDRGGSWSTEAFF
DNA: TGTGCCAGTAGCGAGGACAGGGGCGGTAGTTGGAGCACTGAAGCTTTCTTT

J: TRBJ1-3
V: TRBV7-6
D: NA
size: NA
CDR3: CASSLGGDTIYF
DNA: TGTGCCAGCAGCTTAGGGGGGGACACCATATATTTT

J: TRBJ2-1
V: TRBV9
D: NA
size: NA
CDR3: CASSVAVTSYNEQFF
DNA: TGTGCCAGCAGCGTAGCAGTAACCTCCTACAATGAGCAGTTCTTC

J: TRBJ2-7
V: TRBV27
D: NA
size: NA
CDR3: CASSRKPGRDEQYF
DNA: TGTGCCAGCAGTCGAAAACCCGGACGGGACGAGCAGTACTTC

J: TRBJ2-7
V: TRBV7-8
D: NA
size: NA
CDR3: CASRYRVIYHEQYF
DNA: TGTGCCAGCAGATACCGCGTAATATATCACGAGCAGTACTTC

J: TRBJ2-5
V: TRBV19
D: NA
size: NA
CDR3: CASSIGGRKETQYF
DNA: TGTGCCAGTAGTATAGGGGGCAGGAAAGAGACCCAGTACTTC

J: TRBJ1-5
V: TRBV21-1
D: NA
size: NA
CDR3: CASREGQGAYSNQPQHF
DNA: TGTGCCAGCCGAGAGGGGCAGGGGGCTTATAGCAATCAGCCCCAGCATTTT

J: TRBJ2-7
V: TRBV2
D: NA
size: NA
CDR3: CASSVPQLDVAYEQYF
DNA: TGTGCCAGCAGTGTACCCCAGCTTGACGTTGCCTACGAGCAGTACTTC